This T cell receptor (beta chain) was sequenced during a study of control samples from healthy donors and cancer patients. This clone has a single count. Produced via immunoSEQ multiplex PCR; TCRdb's table is partial and in-frame only. The profile shows roughly 21,000 clones, around 84% of them singletons. The V gene lost 0 bases and the J gene lost 1 base, with 8 bases spanning the gap. Per germline, CDR1 GTSNPN and CDR2 SVGIG (reference sequence). The CDR3 consists of 14 residues. The V gene is TRBV30, the J gene TRBJ2-3; D ambiguous. The TCR comes from a man between 60 and 75 years old with colorectal cancer. Sample: PBMCs. This CDR3 reads CAWSVGFGTDTQYF. CDR3 sequence (DNA): TGTGCCTGGAGTGTAGGGTTTGGCACAGATACGCAGTATTTT.